This record looks at one TCR beta chain sequence and its context. This specimen belongs to a study of blood T cell repertoires in COVID-19. Background on the study: Collection of acute and convalescent COVID-19 samples took place in the United States, Italy and Spain. T cells, B-cell-depleted T cells, or PBMCs provided the cDNA or gDNA that served as material.

The authors' processing: Counts of nucleated cells, estimated from reference gene primer amplification, were obtained. Profiled with immunoSEQ multiplex PCR; TCRdb holds only in-frame clones, not every one. V and J calls and clone size are those listed in that table; D and trimming were worked out from the DNA. Among about 210,000 clones listed, around four fifths were seen once. V was clipped by 0 bases and J by 3 bases, with 7 bases between them. The CDR3 extends over 14 amino acids. Germline V gives CDR1 SGDLS, CDR2 YYNGEE. The sample taken for sequencing was peripheral blood. This TCR derives from a man aged 45-65 years with active or convalescent COVID-19. This chain links TRBV9 with TRBJ1-3; no clear D gene. CDR3 sequence reads: CASSVDGDGNTIYF. CDR3 in DNA: TGTGCCAGCAGCGTAGACGGGGATGGAAACACCATATATTTT.